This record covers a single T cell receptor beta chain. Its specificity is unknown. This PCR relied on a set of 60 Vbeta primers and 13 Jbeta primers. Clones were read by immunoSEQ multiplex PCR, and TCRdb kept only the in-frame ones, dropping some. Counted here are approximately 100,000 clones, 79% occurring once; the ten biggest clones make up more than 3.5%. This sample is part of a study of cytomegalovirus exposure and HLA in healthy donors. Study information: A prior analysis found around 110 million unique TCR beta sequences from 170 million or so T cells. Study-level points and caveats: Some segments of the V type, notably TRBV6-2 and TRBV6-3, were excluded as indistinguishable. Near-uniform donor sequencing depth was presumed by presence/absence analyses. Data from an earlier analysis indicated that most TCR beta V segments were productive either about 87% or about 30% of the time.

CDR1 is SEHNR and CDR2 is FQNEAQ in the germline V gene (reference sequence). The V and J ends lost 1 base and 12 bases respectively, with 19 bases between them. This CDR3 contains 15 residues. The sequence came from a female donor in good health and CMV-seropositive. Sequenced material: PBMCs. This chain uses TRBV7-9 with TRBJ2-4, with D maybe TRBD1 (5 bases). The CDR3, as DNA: TGTGCCAGCAGCTTAGGTTCCGATGGCGGAGACAGTCAGTACTTC. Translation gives CASSLGSDGGDSQYF.